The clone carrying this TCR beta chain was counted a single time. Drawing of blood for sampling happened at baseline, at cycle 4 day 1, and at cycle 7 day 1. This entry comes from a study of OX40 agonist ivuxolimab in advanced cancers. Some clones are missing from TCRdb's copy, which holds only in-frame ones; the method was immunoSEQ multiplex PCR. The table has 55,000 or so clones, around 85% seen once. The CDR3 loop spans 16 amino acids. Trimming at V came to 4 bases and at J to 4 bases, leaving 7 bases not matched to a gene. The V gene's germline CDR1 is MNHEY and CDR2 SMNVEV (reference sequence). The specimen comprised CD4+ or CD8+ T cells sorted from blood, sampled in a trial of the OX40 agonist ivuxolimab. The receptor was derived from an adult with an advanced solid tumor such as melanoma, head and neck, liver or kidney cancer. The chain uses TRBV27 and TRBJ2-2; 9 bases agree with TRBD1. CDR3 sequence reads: CASSSPGQGITGELFF. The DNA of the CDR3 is TGTGCCAGCAGTTCACCGGGACAGGGTATCACCGGGGAGCTGTTTTTT.